This T cell receptor beta chain was captured in a study of persistence of HIV-infected CD4 T cells. This was the immunoSEQ version 4 assay in survey mode. The protocol was immunoSEQ multiplex PCR, while the TCRdb copy is restricted to in-frame clones and leaves out a portion. The table includes roughly 43,000 clones, 91% detected once. Trimming stripped 2 bases from V and 5 bases from J, with 17 bases between. CDR1 SGHNT and CDR2 YYREEE come from the germline V gene (reference sequence). The CDR3 totals 15 residues. Concerning this clone: What it binds is unknown.

Cells were stimulated nonspecifically with anti-CD3/anti-CD28 magnetic beads. Sorting of responding CD4+ T cells relied on upregulated CD40 ligand together with CD69. The sequence was obtained from an adult man with HIV who was CMV-seropositive. J is TRBJ2-7 and V is TRBV5-4, with D possibly TRBD1 on 6 matching bases. The sequenced sample was CD4+ T cells sorted from PBMCs after roughly 18-hour stimulation, obtained from a patient who received antiretroviral therapy. CDR3 amino acids: CASSFVGAGTNEQYF. In DNA form, the CDR3 reads TGTGCCAGCAGCTTTGTTGGGGCCGGGACAAACGAGCAGTACTTC.